The rows below give T cell receptor beta chains drawn from one sample of a study of lymphopenia after photon versus proton radiotherapy. Sequenced by immunoSEQ multiplex PCR; TCRdb stores in-frame clones only, minus some. Of roughly 14,000 clones in the sample, approximately 83% were seen once. This specimen was peripheral blood, taken from a patient treated with photon-based radiotherapy. Receptors originate from a man in his fifties or sixties with gastric cancer. Both conserved end residues are part of each CDR3. Each record gives: D gene, V gene, J gene, CDR3 DNA, CDR3 protein. The D gene is left open where the match is weak.

d_call: TRBD1; v_call: TRBV14; j_call: TRBJ1-1; cdr3_nt: TGTGCCAGCAGCTCCCGGACAGGTTACATGAACACTGAAGCTTTCTTT; cdr3_aa: CASSSRTGYMNTEAFF
d_call: -; v_call: TRBV29-1; j_call: TRBJ1-2; cdr3_nt: TGCAGCGTTGAAATTTCCTCGGGCAGGGAGGGCTACACCTTC; cdr3_aa: CSVEISSGREGYTF
d_call: TRBD1; v_call: TRBV9; j_call: TRBJ2-7; cdr3_nt: TGTGCCAGCAGCGAACAAGGGGGCAGGCAGTACTTC; cdr3_aa: CASSEQGGRQYF
d_call: TRBD1; v_call: TRBV19; j_call: TRBJ1-5; cdr3_nt: TGTGCCAGTAGTTTTGGGACAGGGGATCAGCCCCAGCATTTT; cdr3_aa: CASSFGTGDQPQHF
d_call: -; v_call: TRBV18; j_call: TRBJ1-2; cdr3_nt: TGTGCCAGCTCCCCGGATGGGGAAATTTCTGGCTACACCTTC; cdr3_aa: CASSPDGEISGYTF
d_call: -; v_call: TRBV10-2; j_call: TRBJ2-2; cdr3_nt: TGCGCCAGCAGTGATAGGGGAACCGGGGAGCTGTTTTTT; cdr3_aa: CASSDRGTGELFF
d_call: -; v_call: TRBV4-2; j_call: TRBJ1-1; cdr3_nt: TGTGCCAGCAGCCAAAAACAGAAAAGGACTGAAGCTTTCTTT; cdr3_aa: CASSQKQKRTEAFF
d_call: -; v_call: TRBV29-1; j_call: TRBJ1-1; cdr3_nt: TGCAGCGTTGGTAGGGGGAACACTGAAGCTTTCTTT; cdr3_aa: CSVGRGNTEAFF
d_call: -; v_call: TRBV5-1; j_call: TRBJ2-6; cdr3_nt: TGCGCCAGCAGCCGTATACCGGAAAGGGGGGCTTATTTGTCTGGGGCCAACGTCCTGACTTTC; cdr3_aa: CASSRIPERGAYLSGANVLTF
d_call: -; v_call: TRBV7-2; j_call: TRBJ2-1; cdr3_nt: TGTGCCAGCAGCTTAGTAGGCTGGGAATTCAATGAGCAGTTCTTC; cdr3_aa: CASSLVGWEFNEQFF